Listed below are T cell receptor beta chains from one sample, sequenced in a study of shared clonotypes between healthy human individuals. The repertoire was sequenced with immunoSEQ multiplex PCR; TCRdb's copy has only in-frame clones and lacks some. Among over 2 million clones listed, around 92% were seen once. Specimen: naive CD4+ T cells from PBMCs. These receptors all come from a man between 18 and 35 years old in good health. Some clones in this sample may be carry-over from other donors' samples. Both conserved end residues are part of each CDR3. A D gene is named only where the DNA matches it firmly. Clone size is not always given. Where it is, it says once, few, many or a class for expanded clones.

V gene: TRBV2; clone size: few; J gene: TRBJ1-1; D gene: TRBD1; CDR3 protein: CASSGDRAVNTEAFF; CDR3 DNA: TGTGCCAGCAGTGGGGACAGGGCGGTGAACACTGAAGCTTTCTTT
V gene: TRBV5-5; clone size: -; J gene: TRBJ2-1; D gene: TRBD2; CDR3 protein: CASSPPGVAGDGGKQFF; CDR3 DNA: TGTGCCAGCAGCCCCCCTGGGGTAGCGGGGGACGGCGGAAAGCAGTTCTTC
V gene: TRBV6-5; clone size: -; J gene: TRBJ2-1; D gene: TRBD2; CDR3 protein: CASGGRADEQFF; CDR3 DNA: TGTGCCAGCGGCGGGAGGGCAGATGAGCAGTTCTTC
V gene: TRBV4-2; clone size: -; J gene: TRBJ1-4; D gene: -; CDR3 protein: CASSPALNEKLFF; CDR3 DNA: TGTGCCAGCAGCCCGGCCCTTAATGAAAAACTGTTTTTT
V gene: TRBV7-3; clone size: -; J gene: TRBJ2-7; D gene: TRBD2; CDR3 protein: CASSYAPSGEQYF; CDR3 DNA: TGTGCCAGCAGCTACGCCCCTAGCGGCGAGCAGTACTTC
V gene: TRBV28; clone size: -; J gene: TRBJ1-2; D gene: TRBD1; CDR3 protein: CASRSSGTADYMGYTF; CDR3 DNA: TGTGCCAGCAGGTCGTCGGGGACAGCAGATTATATGGGCTACACCTTC
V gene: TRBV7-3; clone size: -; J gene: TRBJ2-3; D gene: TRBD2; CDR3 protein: CASSLRLAGGYSTDTQYF; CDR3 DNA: TGTGCCAGCAGCCTCCGACTAGCGGGAGGCTATAGCACAGATACGCAGTATTTT
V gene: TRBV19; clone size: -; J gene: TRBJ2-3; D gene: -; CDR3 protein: CASSIRETDTQYF; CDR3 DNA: TGTGCCAGTAGTATACGGGAGACAGATACGCAGTATTTT
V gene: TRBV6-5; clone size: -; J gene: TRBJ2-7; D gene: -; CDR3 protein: CASSYSQGPSYEQYF; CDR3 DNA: TGTGCCAGCAGTTACTCGCAGGGGCCCTCTTACGAGCAGTACTTC
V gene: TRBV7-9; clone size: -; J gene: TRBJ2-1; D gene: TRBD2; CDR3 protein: CASSPRTSGSHGDEQFF; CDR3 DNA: TGTGCCAGCAGCCCTCGGACTAGCGGGAGTCACGGGGATGAGCAGTTCTTC
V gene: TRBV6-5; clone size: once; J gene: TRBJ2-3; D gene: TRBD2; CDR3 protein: CASSLAGDTDTQYF; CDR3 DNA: TGTGCCAGCAGTTTAGCGGGAGACACAGATACGCAGTATTTT
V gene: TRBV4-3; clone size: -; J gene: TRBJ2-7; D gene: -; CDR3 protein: CASSQEGGGEQYF; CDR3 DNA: TGCGCCAGCAGCCAAGAGGGAGGGGGCGAGCAGTACTTC
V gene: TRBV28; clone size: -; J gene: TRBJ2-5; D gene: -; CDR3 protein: CASRTLQETQYF; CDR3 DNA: TGTGCCAGCAGGACTCTCCAAGAGACCCAGTACTTC
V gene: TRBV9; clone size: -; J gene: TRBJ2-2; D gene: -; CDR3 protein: CASSVAGGSGITGELFF; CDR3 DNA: TGTGCCAGCAGCGTAGCTGGGGGGTCAGGTATCACCGGGGAGCTGTTTTTT
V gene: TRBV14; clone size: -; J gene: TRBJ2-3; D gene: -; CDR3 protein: CASSLGGPGVISTDTQYF; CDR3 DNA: TGTGCCAGCAGCCTTGGCGGCCCGGGGGTAATTAGCACAGATACGCAGTATTTT
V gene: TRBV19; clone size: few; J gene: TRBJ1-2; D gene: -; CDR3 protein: CASIRTPGGWYGYTF; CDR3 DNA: TGTGCCAGTATTCGCACCCCGGGAGGCTGGTATGGCTACACCTTC
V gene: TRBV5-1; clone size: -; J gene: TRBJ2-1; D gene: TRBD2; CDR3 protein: CASSDRTSGISEQFF; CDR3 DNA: TGCGCCAGCAGCGATCGGACTAGCGGGATTTCTGAGCAGTTCTTC
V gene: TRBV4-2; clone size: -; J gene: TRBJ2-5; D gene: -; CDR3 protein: CASSQAGGDGETQYF; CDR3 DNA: TGTGCCAGCAGCCAAGCGGGCGGGGATGGGGAGACCCAGTACTTC
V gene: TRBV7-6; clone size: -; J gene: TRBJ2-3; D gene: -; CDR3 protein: CASSLIRGGPDTQYF; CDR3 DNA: TGTGCCAGCAGCTTGATTCGCGGGGGCCCAGATACGCAGTATTTT
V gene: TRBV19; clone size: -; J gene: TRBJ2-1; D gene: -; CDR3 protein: CASSIPPGNEQFF; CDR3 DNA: TGTGCCAGTAGTATCCCCCCCGGGAATGAGCAGTTCTTC
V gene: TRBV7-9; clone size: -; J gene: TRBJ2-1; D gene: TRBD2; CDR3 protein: CASSFRSAGGNEQFF; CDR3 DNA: TGTGCCAGCAGCTTCAGATCAGCGGGAGGCAATGAGCAGTTCTTC
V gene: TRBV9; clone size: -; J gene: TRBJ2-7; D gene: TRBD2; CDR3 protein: CASSLGGGTSGSREQYF; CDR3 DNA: TGTGCCAGCAGCTTAGGGGGAGGGACTAGCGGGAGCCGAGAGCAGTACTTC
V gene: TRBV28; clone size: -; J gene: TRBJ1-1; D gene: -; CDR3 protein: CASLRGLNTEAFF; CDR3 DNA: TGTGCCAGCCTCAGGGGCCTGAACACTGAAGCTTTCTTT
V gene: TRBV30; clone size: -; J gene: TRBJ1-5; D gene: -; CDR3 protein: CAWSVGGHQPQHF; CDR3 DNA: TGTGCCTGGAGTGTAGGAGGGCATCAGCCCCAGCATTTT
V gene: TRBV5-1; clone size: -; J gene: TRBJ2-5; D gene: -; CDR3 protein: CASSFRGNQETQYF; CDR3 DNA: TGCGCCAGCAGCTTCCGGGGGAACCAAGAGACCCAGTACTTC
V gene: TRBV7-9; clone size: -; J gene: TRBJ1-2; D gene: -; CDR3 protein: CASSLGSRSANYGYTF; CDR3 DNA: TGTGCCAGCAGCTTAGGGTCGAGGTCAGCCAACTATGGCTACACCTTC
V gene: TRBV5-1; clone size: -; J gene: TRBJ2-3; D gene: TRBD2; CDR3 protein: CASSSSSTSGPIDTQYF; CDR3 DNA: TGCGCCAGCAGCTCAAGTTCGACTAGCGGCCCGATAGATACGCAGTATTTT
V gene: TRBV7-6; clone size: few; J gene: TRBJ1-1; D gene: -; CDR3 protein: CASSPRGPTNTEAFF; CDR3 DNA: TGTGCCAGCAGCCCCCGGGGACCGACGAACACTGAAGCTTTCTTT
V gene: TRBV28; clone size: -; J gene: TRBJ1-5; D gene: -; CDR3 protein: CASSLRGRGSNQPQHF; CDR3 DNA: TGTGCCAGCAGTTTACGGGGCAGGGGAAGCAATCAGCCCCAGCATTTT
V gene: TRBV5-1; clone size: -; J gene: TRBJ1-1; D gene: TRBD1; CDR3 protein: CASSLDRDGTEAFF; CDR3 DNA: TGCGCCAGCAGCTTAGACAGGGACGGGACTGAAGCTTTCTTT
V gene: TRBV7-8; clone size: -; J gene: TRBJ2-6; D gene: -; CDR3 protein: CASSPAAGANVLTF; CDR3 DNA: TGTGCCAGCAGCCCCGCCGCTGGGGCCAACGTCCTGACTTTC
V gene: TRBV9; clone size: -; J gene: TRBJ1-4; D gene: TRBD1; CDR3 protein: CASSAPQGVDEKLFF; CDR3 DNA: TGTGCCAGCAGCGCCCCACAGGGGGTTGATGAAAAACTGTTTTTT
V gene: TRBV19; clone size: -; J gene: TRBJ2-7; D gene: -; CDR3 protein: CASSIFTAGEDEQYF; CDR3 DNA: TGTGCCAGTAGTATTTTCACAGCGGGTGAGGACGAGCAGTACTTC
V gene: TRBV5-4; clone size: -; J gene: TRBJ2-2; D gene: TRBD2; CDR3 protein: CASSLASGRNTGELFF; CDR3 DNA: TGTGCCAGCAGCTTGGCTAGCGGGAGAAACACCGGGGAGCTGTTTTTT
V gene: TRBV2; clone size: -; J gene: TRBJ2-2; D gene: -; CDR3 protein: CASRPPPRGTGELFF; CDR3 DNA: TGTGCCAGCAGACCCCCCCCTCGGGGCACCGGGGAGCTGTTTTTT
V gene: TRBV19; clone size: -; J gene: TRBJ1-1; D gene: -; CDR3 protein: CASSILQGAHAFF; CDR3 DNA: TGTGCCAGTAGTATCTTGCAAGGTGCCCACGCTTTCTTT
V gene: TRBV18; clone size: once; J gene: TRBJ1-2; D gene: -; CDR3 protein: CASSQNREGYGYTF; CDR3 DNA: TGTGCCAGCTCACAAAACAGGGAGGGCTATGGCTACACCTTC
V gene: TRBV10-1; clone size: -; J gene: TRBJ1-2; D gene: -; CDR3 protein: CASPWASNTGYTF; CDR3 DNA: TGCGCCAGTCCGTGGGCTTCGAATACTGGCTACACCTTC
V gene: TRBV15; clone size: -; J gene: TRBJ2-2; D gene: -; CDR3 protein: CATSRDMTGELFF; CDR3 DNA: TGTGCCACCAGCAGAGATATGACCGGGGAGCTGTTTTTT
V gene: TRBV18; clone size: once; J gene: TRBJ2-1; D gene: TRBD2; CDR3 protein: CASSLIAGGGYNEQFF; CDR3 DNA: TGTGCCAGCTCGTTGATAGCGGGAGGTGGCTACAATGAGCAGTTCTTC
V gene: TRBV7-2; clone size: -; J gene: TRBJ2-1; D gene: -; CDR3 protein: CASSLAKAVYNEQFF; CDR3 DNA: TGTGCCAGCAGCTTAGCGAAAGCAGTCTACAATGAGCAGTTCTTC
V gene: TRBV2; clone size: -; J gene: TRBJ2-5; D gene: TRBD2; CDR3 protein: CASRGASGRAGETQYF; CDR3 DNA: TGTGCCAGCAGAGGGGCTAGCGGGAGGGCCGGAGAGACCCAGTACTTC
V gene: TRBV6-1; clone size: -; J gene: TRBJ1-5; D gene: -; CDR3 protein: CASSSSLNQPQHF; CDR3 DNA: TGTGCCAGCAGTTCTTCTCTTAATCAGCCCCAGCATTTT
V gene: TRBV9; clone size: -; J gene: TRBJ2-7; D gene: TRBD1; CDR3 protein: CASSPRVTGADEQYF; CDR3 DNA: TGTGCCAGCAGCCCCCGAGTGACAGGGGCTGACGAGCAGTACTTC
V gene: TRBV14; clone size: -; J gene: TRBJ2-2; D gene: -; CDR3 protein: CASSPPGHSNTGELFF; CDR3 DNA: TGTGCCAGCAGCCCCCCGGGACACTCGAACACCGGGGAGCTGTTTTTT
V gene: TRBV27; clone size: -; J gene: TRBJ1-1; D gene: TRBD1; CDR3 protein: CASSLNRGRTEAFF; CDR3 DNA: TGTGCCAGCAGTTTAAACAGGGGGAGGACTGAAGCTTTCTTT
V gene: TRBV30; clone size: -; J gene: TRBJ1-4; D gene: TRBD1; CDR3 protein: CAWNKMGQPATNEKLFF; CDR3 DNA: TGTGCCTGGAATAAGATGGGACAGCCTGCAACTAATGAAAAACTGTTTTTT
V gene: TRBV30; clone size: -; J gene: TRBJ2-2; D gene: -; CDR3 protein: CAWSVLGPGELFF; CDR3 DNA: TGTGCCTGGAGTGTATTAGGCCCCGGGGAGCTGTTTTTT
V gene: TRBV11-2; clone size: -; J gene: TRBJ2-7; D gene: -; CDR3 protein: CASSPTSYEQYF; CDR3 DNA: TGTGCCAGCAGCCCAACTAGCTACGAGCAGTACTTC
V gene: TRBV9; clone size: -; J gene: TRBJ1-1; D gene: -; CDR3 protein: CASSVASRTAEAFF; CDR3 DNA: TGTGCCAGCAGCGTAGCGAGCCGGACAGCTGAAGCTTTCTTT
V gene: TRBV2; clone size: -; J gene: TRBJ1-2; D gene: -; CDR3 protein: CASSRSGYTF; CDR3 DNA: TGTGCCAGCAGTCGTAGTGGCTACACCTTC